This entry describes one T cell receptor beta chain. This sample is drawn from a study of blood T cell repertoires in COVID-19. Study-wide context: The United States, Italy and Spain provided the acute and convalescent COVID-19 samples. T cells, B-cell-depleted T cells, or PBMCs supplied cDNA or gDNA.

Original processing methods: Counts of nucleated cells, estimated from reference gene primer amplification, were obtained. TCRdb's copy holds only in-frame clones and misses some; the assay was immunoSEQ multiplex PCR. V, J and clone size are those of that table, while D and trimming were read from the DNA. Altogether 84,000 or so clones are present, 88% being singletons, with the ten largest covering roughly 6.6%. The V and J ends lost 0 bases and 5 bases respectively, with 15 bases between them. CDR1 is KGHDR and CDR2 is SFDVKD in the germline V gene. This CDR3 region has 16 residues. The sequence came from an older man with acute or convalescent COVID-19. V is TRBV24-1 and J is TRBJ2-5, with D perhaps TRBD2 (6 bases). Sample: peripheral blood. CDR3 in amino acids: CATSDLGLAGRETQYF. The DNA of the CDR3 is TGTGCCACCAGTGATTTGGGGTTGGCAGGGAGGGAGACCCAGTACTTC.